This T cell receptor (beta chain) derives from a study of blood T cell repertoires in COVID-19. Study-level background: Samples came from the United States, Italy and Spain, spanning acute and convalescent COVID-19. Nucleic acid was either cDNA or gDNA, and it came from T cells, B-cell-depleted T cells, or PBMCs.

The CDR3 covers 15 residues. V shed 3 bases and J 4 bases; nucleotides not matched to a gene: 7. Germline CDR1 is SNHLY and CDR2 is FYNNEI. In the authors' workflow: Scientists estimated how many nucleated cells there were by amplifying reference gene primers. Sequencing was performed with immunoSEQ multiplex PCR; in TCRdb, only in-frame clones are kept and a portion is missing. That table gives V, J and clone size, and the DNA gave D and trimming. The sample has about 240,000 clones; over 65% are singletons. This clone occurred once. The source is a woman at least 80 years old with acute or convalescent COVID-19. Sequencing input: peripheral blood. V usage is TRBV2 and J usage is TRBJ2-5, with TRBD2 identical over 8 bases. Here the CDR3 reads CASSERGAIGETQYF. The CDR3 DNA follows: TGTGCCAGCAGTGAGCGGGGGGCTATCGGAGAGACCCAGTACTTC.